These T cell receptor beta chains were read from a single sample in a study of regulatory T cells in long-lasting Graves disease. TCRdb ran MiXCR on the multiplex PCR reads and lists one entry per CDR3 protein. The data contain about 460,000 distinct CDR3 sequences, approximately 23% of them seen just once; the ten biggest clones take up around 13%. The sample was peripheral blood mononuclear cells (PBMCs), taken when the disease was refractory, from a patient treated with antithyroid drugs. These TCRs come from a female donor with Graves disease. CDR3s include the opening cysteine and the closing phenylalanine or tryptophan. D genes are given only for firm matches. Not all rows give a size; the values are once, few, many and, for expanded clones, a class.

CDR3 DNA	CDR3 protein	clone size	J gene	D gene	V gene
TGTGCCAGCAGCCAAGAAGGAGGGGGATTGTACCAAGAGACCCAGTACTTC	CASSQEGGGLYQETQYF	many	TRBJ2-5	.	TRBV3-1
TGTGCCAGCAGCTCCCTTAGCGGGGTAGCCAAAAACATTCAGTACTTC	CASSSLSGVAKNIQYF	many	TRBJ2-4	TRBD2	TRBV12-3/TRBV12-4
TGTGCCAGCAGCCGGAACGGGTTGCTGGCGGGCTACACCTTC	CASSRNGLLAGYTF	few	TRBJ1-2	.	TRBV7-2
TGTGCCAGCAGCCAGGTGGTGGGTAGTGGCTACACCTTC	CASSQVVGSGYTF	many	TRBJ1-2	.	TRBV2
TGTGCCAGTAGTATAGATCCCGGGACAAACTATGGCTACACCTTC	CASSIDPGTNYGYTF	.	TRBJ1-2	.	TRBV19
TGCAGTGCCGGAGCGGGACTAGCGGGGAAACAAGAGACCCAGTACTTC	CSAGAGLAGKQETQYF	many	TRBJ2-5	TRBD2	TRBV20-1
TGTGCCAGCAGTTCGGCGCGGGGGAGCTCCTACAATGAGCAGTTCTTC	CASSSARGSSYNEQFF	.	TRBJ2-1	TRBD2	TRBV12-3/TRBV12-4
TGTGCCAGCAGCTTAAGGGGGGGGGGGGATAATTCACCCCTCCACTTT	CASSLRGGGDNSPLHF	.	TRBJ1-6	.	TRBV7-2
TGCGCCAGCAGCTTCCCCACATCGGTGTCGGCAACTAATGAAAAACTGTTTTTT	CASSFPTSVSATNEKLFF	few	TRBJ1-4	.	TRBV5-1
TGTGCCAGCAGTGGCCACAGGGGAGGTGGGTACGAGCAGTACTTC	CASSGHRGGGYEQYF	many	TRBJ2-7	.	TRBV28
TGTGCCAGCAGCTACGGGGTTGGTAGCAGATCATACGAGCAGTACTTC	CASSYGVGSRSYEQYF	many	TRBJ2-7	.	TRBV7-8
TGTGCCAGCAGTTTAGCACCTGAGGGGGCCCAACGGACCCAGTACTTC	CASSLAPEGAQRTQYF	.	TRBJ2-5	TRBD1	TRBV5-6
TGTGCCAGCAGTTTTACCCGGACTAGCGGGACCAGCGTCTACAATGAGCAGTTCTTC	CASSFTRTSGTSVYNEQFF	.	TRBJ2-1	TRBD2	TRBV28
TGTGCCAGCAGACCACCGGGGAACCCCCGGAAAGCTTTCTTT	CASRPPGNPRKAFF	many	TRBJ1-1	.	TRBV6-1
TGTGCCAGCAGTGTCCAGACTAATTATGGCTACACCTTC	CASSVQTNYGYTF	.	TRBJ1-2	.	TRBV7-2
TGTGCCAGCACTCCAGAGCAGGGCGGACGAGCTTTCTTT	CASTPEQGGRAFF	many	TRBJ1-1	.	TRBV28
TGCGCCAGCAGCCAAAAGGGAGGCAATCAGCCCCAGCATTTT	CASSQKGGNQPQHF	.	TRBJ1-5	.	TRBV4-1
TGTGCCAGCAGTACATCCCCGACAGGGAGGGACTATGGCTACACCTTC	CASSTSPTGRDYGYTF	many	TRBJ1-2	TRBD1	TRBV2
TGTGCCAGCAGTTTAGCGACGACCGGGATCGGCGAGCAGTACTTC	CASSLATTGIGEQYF	many	TRBJ2-7	.	TRBV28
TGTGCCAGCAGACCGGACAACTCCTACGAGCAGTACTTC	CASRPDNSYEQYF	many	TRBJ2-7	.	TRBV6-1
TGTGCCAGCTCAAAGGGTCTAGAGACCCAGTACTTC	CASSKGLETQYF	many	TRBJ2-5	.	TRBV11-2
TGCGCCAGCAGCTTTGTTGCGGGGGACGAGCAGTACTTC	CASSFVAGDEQYF	.	TRBJ2-7	TRBD2	TRBV5-1
TGCGCCAGCAGCGAGTTTGGAAACACCATATATTTT	CASSEFGNTIYF	.	TRBJ1-3	.	TRBV2
TGTGCCAGCAGCCAACTGATGAACACTGAAGCTTTCTTT	CASSQLMNTEAFF	few	TRBJ1-1	.	TRBV3-1
TGTGCCAGCAGCCCACAGTCGATGAACACTGAAGCTTTCTTT	CASSPQSMNTEAFF	few	TRBJ1-1	.	TRBV5-4
TGTGCCAGCAGCTCCGGGACTAGCGGGACCCATACGCAGTATTTT	CASSSGTSGTHTQYF	.	TRBJ2-3	TRBD2	TRBV11-2
TGCGCCAGCAGCTCCCCGGGGATGGGCGGGGGAGGAGAGACCCAGTACTTC	CASSSPGMGGGGETQYF	many	TRBJ2-5	TRBD2	TRBV5-1
TGCAGTGCTAGAGACGGGGGTAACTATGGCTACACCTTC	CSARDGGNYGYTF	many	TRBJ1-2	.	TRBV20-1
TGCAGTGCTTCCGGGGTCTATGGCTACACCTTC	CSASGVYGYTF	.	TRBJ1-2	.	TRBV20-1
TGTGCCAGCAGTACCACCCGGGACGCTTACGAGCAGTACTTC	CASSTTRDAYEQYF	many	TRBJ2-7	.	TRBV28
TGTGCCAGCAGTTGGGAGCGGGGGGTCGGCACAGATACGCAGTATTTT	CASSWERGVGTDTQYF	.	TRBJ2-3	TRBD2	TRBV12-3/TRBV12-4
TGCAGTGCTGGGGCCGGGGGCGCCCCGGGACCCGGGGAGCTGTTTTTT	CSAGAGGAPGPGELFF	few	TRBJ2-2	.	TRBV20-1
TGCAGCGTTGAGGGGCCGCGCTATGGCTACACCTTC	CSVEGPRYGYTF	many	TRBJ1-2	.	TRBV29-1
TGTGCCAGCAGCTTACTCACAGGGTCGGATGGCTACACCTTC	CASSLLTGSDGYTF	.	TRBJ1-2	.	TRBV7-9
TGTGCCAGCGCGGGAGGGCCGAGCACCGGGGAGCTGTTTTTT	CASAGGPSTGELFF	once	TRBJ2-2	TRBD2	TRBV9
TGTGCCAGCAGCTTTGGGACAGGGGTCCAGCCCCAGCATTTT	CASSFGTGVQPQHF	many	TRBJ1-5	TRBD1	TRBV28
TGTGCCAGCCGAACTAGCTTGGAGACCCAGTACTTC	CASRTSLETQYF	many	TRBJ2-5	.	TRBV6-1
TGTGCCAGCAGCCAAGCATCTAGCGGGCCCAGCTCCTACGAGCAGTACTTC	CASSQASSGPSSYEQYF	few	TRBJ2-7	TRBD2	TRBV7-2
TGCGCCAGCAGCTTGAAGGAGCTAAGCTCCTACGAGCAGTACTTC	CASSLKELSSYEQYF	.	TRBJ2-7	.	TRBV5-1
TGTGCCAGCAGTATGGGGACAGGGCTTCAGCCCCAGCATTTT	CASSMGTGLQPQHF	many	TRBJ1-5	TRBD1	TRBV2
TGTGCCAGCAGTGAAGACCCAACAGGGTGGGCCGGGGAGCTGTTTTTT	CASSEDPTGWAGELFF	many	TRBJ2-2	.	TRBV6-2/TRBV6-3
TGTGCCAGCGGACGGGACAGACTAGACTATGGCTACACCTTC	CASGRDRLDYGYTF	many	TRBJ1-2	TRBD1	TRBV2
TGTGCTACCAACGAGGGCGGGACCGAGCAGTACTTC	CATNEGGTEQYF	many	TRBJ2-7	.	TRBV12-5
TGCGCCAGCAGCCTACCGGACAGGGACAATTCACCCCTCCACTTT	CASSLPDRDNSPLHF	many	TRBJ1-6	TRBD1	TRBV5-1
TGTGCCAGTAGCATTAGACGGTCAGGTCACGGGGAGCTGTTTTTT	CASSIRRSGHGELFF	.	TRBJ2-2	.	TRBV19
TGTGCCAGCAGTTTAGATATAGCGGGAGTACCTAAGACCCAGTACTTC	CASSLDIAGVPKTQYF	few	TRBJ2-5	TRBD2	TRBV12-3/TRBV12-4
TGTGCCAGCAGCGCTCCTGTCCTAGGACGGATGAACACTGAAGCTTTCTTT	CASSAPVLGRMNTEAFF	many	TRBJ1-1	.	TRBV12-3/TRBV12-4
TGCGCCAGCAGCCAATCGGACCTGAGGAACACTGAAGCTTTCTTT	CASSQSDLRNTEAFF	.	TRBJ1-1	.	TRBV4-1